This T cell receptor beta chain is drawn from a study of blood T cell repertoires in COVID-19. Recovered status applied to Cohort 3 donors who had two consecutive negative PCRs. It also applied to those with clearance or with symptom resolution. In the original analysis: How many nucleated cells were present was estimated from reference gene primer amplification. TCRdb's copy holds only in-frame clones and misses some; the assay was immunoSEQ multiplex PCR. Clonal size and the V and J genes are those of that table, whereas D and trimming came from the DNA. Of about 170,000 clones in the sample, around 78% were seen once. Germline assignment: CDR1 SEHNR and CDR2 FQNEAQ (reference sequence). Trimming removed 3 bases at V and 5 bases at J, with 10 bases between. CDR3 size: 13 residues.

The genes are TRBV7-9 and TRBJ2-5; weak D call: TRBD2 (6 bases). Sequencing used PBMCs or T cells enriched from blood (not recorded which). The receptor was isolated from a woman between 45 and 65 years old who had recovered from COVID-19. The DNA for the CDR3 is TGTGCCAGCAGCTTCCCCGGAGGGGAGACCCAGTACTTC. It specifies CASSFPGGETQYF.